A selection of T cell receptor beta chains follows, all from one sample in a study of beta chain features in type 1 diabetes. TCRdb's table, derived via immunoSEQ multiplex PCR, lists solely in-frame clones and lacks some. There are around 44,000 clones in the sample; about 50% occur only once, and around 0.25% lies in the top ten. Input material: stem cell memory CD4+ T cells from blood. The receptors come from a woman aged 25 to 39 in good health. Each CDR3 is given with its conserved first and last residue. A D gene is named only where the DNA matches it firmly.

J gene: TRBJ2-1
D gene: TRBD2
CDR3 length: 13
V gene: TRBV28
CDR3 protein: CASLTSGSNEQFF

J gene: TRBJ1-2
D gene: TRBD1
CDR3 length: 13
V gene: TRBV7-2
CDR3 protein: CASSLQGTGGYTF

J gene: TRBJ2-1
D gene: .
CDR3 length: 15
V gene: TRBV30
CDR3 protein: CAWSVPDRPYNEQFF

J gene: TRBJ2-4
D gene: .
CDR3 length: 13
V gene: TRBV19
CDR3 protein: CASSIRTENIQYF

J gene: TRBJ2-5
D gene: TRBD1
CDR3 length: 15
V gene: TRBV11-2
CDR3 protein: CASSLEEGTGIEQYF

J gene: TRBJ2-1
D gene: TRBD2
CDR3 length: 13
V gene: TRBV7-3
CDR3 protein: CASSMTSENEQFF

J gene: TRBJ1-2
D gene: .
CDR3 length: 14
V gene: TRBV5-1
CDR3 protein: CASSPVSFGYGYTF

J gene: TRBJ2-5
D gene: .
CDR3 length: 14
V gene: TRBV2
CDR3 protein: CASGAEAGKETQYF

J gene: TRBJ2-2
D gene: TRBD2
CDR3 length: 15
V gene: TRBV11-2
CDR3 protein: CASSLASGSAGELFF

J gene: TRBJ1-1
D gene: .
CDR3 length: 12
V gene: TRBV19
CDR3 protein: CASSEQRGKAFF

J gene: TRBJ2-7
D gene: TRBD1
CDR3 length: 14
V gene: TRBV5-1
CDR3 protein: CASNPDRGDYEQYF

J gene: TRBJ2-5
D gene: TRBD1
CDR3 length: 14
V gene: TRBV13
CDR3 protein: CASSSDRGRETQYF

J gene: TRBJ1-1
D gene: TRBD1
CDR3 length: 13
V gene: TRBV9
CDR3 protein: CASRRTGETEAFF

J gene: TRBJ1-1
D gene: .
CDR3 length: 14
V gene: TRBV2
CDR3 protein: CASRLQIQNTEAFF

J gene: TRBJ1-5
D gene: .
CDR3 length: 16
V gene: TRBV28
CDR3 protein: CASSLGVSGFSQPQHF

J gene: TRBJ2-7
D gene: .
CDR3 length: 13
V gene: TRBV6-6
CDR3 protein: CASSSEPNYEQYF

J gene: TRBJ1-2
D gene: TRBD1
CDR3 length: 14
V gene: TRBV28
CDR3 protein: CASSLLTGGYGYTF

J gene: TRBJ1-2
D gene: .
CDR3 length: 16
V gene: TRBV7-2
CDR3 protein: CASSSTVRTANYGYTF

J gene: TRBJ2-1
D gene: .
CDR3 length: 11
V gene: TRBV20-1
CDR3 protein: CSARGGYEQFF

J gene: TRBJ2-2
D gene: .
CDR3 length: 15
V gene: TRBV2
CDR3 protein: CASSDRYRASGELFF

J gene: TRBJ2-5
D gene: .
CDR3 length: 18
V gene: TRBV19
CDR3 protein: CASSIVFGGSANQETQYF

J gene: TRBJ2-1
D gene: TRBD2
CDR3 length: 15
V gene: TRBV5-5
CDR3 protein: CASRGAGVLYNEQFF

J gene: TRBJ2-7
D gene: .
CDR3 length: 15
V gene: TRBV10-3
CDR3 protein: CAISGFSVGSYEQYF

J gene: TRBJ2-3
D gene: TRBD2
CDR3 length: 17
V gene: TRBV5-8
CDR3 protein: CASSLRGGLAIGSTQYF

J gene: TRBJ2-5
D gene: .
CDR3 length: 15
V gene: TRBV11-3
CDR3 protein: CASSLGGTSQETQYF

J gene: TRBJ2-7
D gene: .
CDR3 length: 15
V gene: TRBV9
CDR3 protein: CASSVGIGGGYEQYF

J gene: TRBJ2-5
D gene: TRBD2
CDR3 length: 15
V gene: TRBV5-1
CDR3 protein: CASSVGTSGQETQYF

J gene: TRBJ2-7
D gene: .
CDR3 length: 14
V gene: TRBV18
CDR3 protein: CASSAGPDVYEQYF

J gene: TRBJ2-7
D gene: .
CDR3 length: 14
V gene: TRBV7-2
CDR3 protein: CASSLVSGGYEQYF

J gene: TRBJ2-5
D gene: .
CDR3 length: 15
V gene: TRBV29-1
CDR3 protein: CSVHDLQGGQETQYF

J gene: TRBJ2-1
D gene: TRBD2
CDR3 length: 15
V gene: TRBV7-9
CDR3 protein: CASSRTSGIGVEQFF

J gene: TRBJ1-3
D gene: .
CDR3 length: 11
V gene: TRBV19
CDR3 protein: CASSAGNTIYF

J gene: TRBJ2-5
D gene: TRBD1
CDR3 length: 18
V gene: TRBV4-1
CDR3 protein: CASSQLGQGKVYQETQYF

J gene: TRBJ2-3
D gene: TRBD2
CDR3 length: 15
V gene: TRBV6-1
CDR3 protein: CASSGRSSGGDTQYF

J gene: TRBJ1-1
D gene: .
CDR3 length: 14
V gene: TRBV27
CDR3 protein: CASSLQARVTEAFF

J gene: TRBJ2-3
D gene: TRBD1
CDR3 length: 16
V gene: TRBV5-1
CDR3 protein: CASSLGTGASTDTQYF

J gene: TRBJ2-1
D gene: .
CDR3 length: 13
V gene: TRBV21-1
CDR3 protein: CASSKWGDNEQFF

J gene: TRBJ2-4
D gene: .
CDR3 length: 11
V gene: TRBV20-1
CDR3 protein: CSARDAGPWYF

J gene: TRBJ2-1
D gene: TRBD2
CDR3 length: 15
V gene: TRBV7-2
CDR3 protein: CASSLFPAGGTEQFF

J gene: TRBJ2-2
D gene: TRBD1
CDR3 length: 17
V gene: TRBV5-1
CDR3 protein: CASSPGTGMRPTGELFF

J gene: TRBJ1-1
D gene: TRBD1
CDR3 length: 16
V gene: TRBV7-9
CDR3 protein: CASSSGTGFMNTEAFF

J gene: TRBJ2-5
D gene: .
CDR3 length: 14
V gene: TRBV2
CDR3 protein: CATRLGPGGETQYF